These 19 T cell receptor beta chains came from one sample sequenced in a study of cytomegalovirus exposure and HLA in healthy donors. 60 Vbeta and 13 Jbeta primers were used in PCR. The protocol was immunoSEQ multiplex PCR, while the TCRdb copy is restricted to in-frame clones and leaves out a portion. The sample has roughly 140,000 clones; 75% to 80% are singletons. The material sequenced was PBMCs. These receptors were collected from a male donor in good health and CMV-seronegative.

The chain is built from TRBV9 and TRBJ2-5; 13 positions match TRBD2. The CDR3 runs 16 residues. The germline CDR1 and CDR2 sequences are SGDLS and YYNGEE. With V trimmed by 4 bases and J by 5 bases, 8 bases remained unmatched. DNA for the CDR3: TGTGCCAGCAGCTTCGGGACTAGCGGGACCGGGGAGACCCAGTACTTC. This gives the protein CASSFGTSGTGETQYF.

This chain uses TRBV12-5 with TRBJ2-7; TRBD2 matches at 9 bases. This CDR3 comprises 18 residues. Germline loops: CDR1 LGHNT, CDR2 FRNRAP. J gave up 6 bases and V 0 bases, and 15 bases lay outside the gene matches. In nucleotides, the CDR3 is TGTGCTAGTGGTTTGGTATCGCTAGCGGGATACGTTCTTTTCGAGCAGTACTTC. It specifies CASGLVSLAGYVLFEQYF.

The gene calls are TRBV2 and TRBJ2-1; TRBD2 matches at 8 bases. Germline V gene data show CDR1 as SNHLY and CDR2 as FYNNEI. V lost 3 bases and J lost 9; bases outside the gene matches: 7. CDR3 length: 14 amino acids. The CDR3 is CASSEVAGSSEQFF. The CDR3 DNA is TGTGCCAGCAGTGAGGTAGCGGGGTCATCTGAGCAGTTCTTC.

This clone occurred once. The chain joins TRBV27 to TRBJ1-5, with D perhaps TRBD1 (6 bases). The germline gives CDR1 MNHEY, CDR2 SMNVEV (reference sequence). The ends were cut back, 3 bases at V and 4 bases at J, with 10 bases in the middle. The CDR3 totals 14 residues. The CDR3 loop reads CASSLWGPNQPQHF. CDR3 DNA: TGTGCCAGCAGTTTGTGGGGGCCGAATCAGCCCCAGCATTTT.

Points on this clone: Other DNA sequences in this sample translate to the same CDR3. V usage is TRBV4-3 and J usage is TRBJ1-2; 7 nucleotides line up with TRBD1. The V gene end was trimmed by 0 bases and the J gene end by 2 bases; junction bases not matched to a gene: 0. Germline CDR1 is LGHNA and CDR2 is YSLEER. The CDR3 loop spans 14 amino acids. CDR3: CASSQDRGNYGYTF. The CDR3 DNA is TGCGCCAGCAGCCAAGACAGGGGGAACTATGGCTACACCTTC.

The chain joins TRBV9 to TRBJ1-2, with D perhaps matching TRBD1 (5 bases). The CDR3 totals 15 residues. The germline CDR1 and CDR2 sequences are SGDLS and YYNGEE. V was shortened by 0 bases and J by 7 bases, with 16 bases between the two germline ends. Here the CDR3 reads CASSVESRAGIGYTF. CDR3 DNA sequence: TGTGCCAGCAGCGTAGAGAGCAGGGCTGGAATTGGCTACACCTTC.

This clone was seen more than once but under ten times. One end of the junction fails to match germline, which may point to a read error. The chain links TRBV7-9 to TRBJ2-3, with 9 bases that match TRBD2. This CDR3 is 16 amino acids long. Germline V gene sequence: CDR1 SEHNR, CDR2 FQNEAQ (reference sequence). The CDR3 DNA is TGTTCCAGCAGCTCAGGACTAGCGTCTAGCACAGATACGCAGTATTTT. It translates to CSSSSGLASSTDTQYF.

This clone appeared once. The chain combines TRBV5-6 with TRBJ2-3; maybe TRBD2 (6 bases). CDR3 length equals 15 residues. V was pared by 0 bases and J by 1 base, with 9 bases between. The germline V gene has CDR1 SGHDT and CDR2 YYEEEE. CDR3 in amino acids: CASSLAREGTDTQYF. CDR3 DNA: TGTGCCAGCAGCTTGGCCAGGGAGGGCACAGATACGCAGTATTTT.

The rearrangement joins TRBV7-8 to TRBJ1-1, with 10 bases aligning to TRBD1. V gave up 2 bases and J gave up 4 bases; unmatched junction bases: 7. Per germline, CDR1 SGHVS and CDR2 FQNEAQ. CDR3 size: 16 residues. The CDR3 spells CASSLLIGTGATEAFF. CDR3 bases: TGTGCCAGCAGCTTATTGATTGGGACAGGGGCCACTGAAGCTTTCTTT.

The chain recombines TRBV19 with TRBJ2-1, with TRBD2 matching 8 bases. Germline CDR1 reads LNHDA; CDR2 reads SQIVND (reference sequence). The V and J ends lost 0 bases and 2 bases, in that order; junction bases with no gene match: 0. This CDR3 spans 15 amino acids. This CDR3 reads CASSIDSGAYNEQFF. The CDR3 DNA is TGTGCCAGTAGTATAGATAGCGGGGCCTACAATGAGCAGTTCTTC.

The rearrangement links TRBV11-2 to TRBJ1-2, with 8 bases that match TRBD1. CDR3 length equals 14 residues. V gave up 0 bases and J gave up 7 bases; unmatched junction bases: 4. The germline gives CDR1 SGHAT, CDR2 FQNNGV. CDR3 residues: CASSLESGGFGYTF. CDR3 nucleotides: TGTGCCAGCAGCTTAGAATCAGGGGGCTTTGGCTACACCTTC.

The chain has TRBV6-1 and TRBJ2-5; weak D call: TRBD1 (6 bases). This CDR3 is 16 amino acids long. Deletions cut 4 bases from V and 2 bases from J, with 17 bases between. The germline CDR1 and CDR2 sequences are MNHNS and SASEGT. This chain's CDR3 is CASSVGQILLQETQYF. The CDR3 DNA sequence: TGTGCCAGCAGTGTAGGACAGATTTTACTTCAAGAGACCCAGTACTTC.

V usage is TRBV7-2 and J usage is TRBJ2-1; 12 bases are shared with TRBD2. In germline, CDR1 is SGHTA, CDR2 FQGNSA. Unmatched junction bases numbered 3, after V lost 1 base and J lost 8 bases. The CDR3 length is 15 residues. The chain's CDR3 is CASSLGTSGVDEQFF. In nucleotides, the CDR3 is TGTGCCAGCAGCTTAGGGACTAGCGGGGTGGATGAGCAGTTCTTC.

The V call is TRBV10-3, the J call TRBJ2-5, with a weak D call TRBD1 (6 bases). In germline, CDR1 is ENHRY, CDR2 SYGVKD. CDR3 length: 12 residues. The V and J ends lost 2 bases and 13 bases respectively, with 14 bases between them. CDR3 residues: CAISEAHGTRYF. CDR3 DNA: TGTGCCATCAGTGAGGCGCACGGGACACGGTACTTC.

The CDR3 DNA follows: TGTGCCAGTCGTGACCCACAGGGGAGTCAGCCCCAGCATTTT. This translates into CASRDPQGSQPQHF. The gene calls are TRBV19 and TRBJ1-5; 7 bases line up with TRBD1. This CDR3 has 14 residues. The germline V gene has CDR1 LNHDA and CDR2 SQIVND (reference sequence). With 8 bases clipped from V and 6 bases from J, the junction kept 10 bases outside the gene matches. Together with reference TRBV19 and TRBJ1-5, the CDR3 gives the full variable domain: DGGITQSPKYLFRKEGQNVTLSCEQNLNHDAMYWYRQDPGQGLRLIYYSQIVNDFQKGDIAEGYSVSREKKESFPLTVTSAQKNPTAFYLCASRDPQGSQPQHFGDGTRLSIL.

The rearrangement uses TRBV9 and TRBJ2-5, with 10 bases fitting TRBD2. The junction had 8 bases not matched to a gene; V was cut back by 3 bases and J by 3 bases. The CDR3 loop spans 16 amino acids. Per germline, CDR1 SGDLS and CDR2 YYNGEE. The CDR3 nucleotides read TGTGCCAGCAGCGACCCTAGCGGGGGCCCGAAAGAGACCCAGTACTTC. Amino acid sequence: CASSDPSGGPKETQYF.

The chain recombines TRBV9 with TRBJ1-1; D perhaps matches TRBD1 (5 bases). Looked up from germline, CDR1 is SGDLS and CDR2 is YYNGEE. The V end was cut by 4 bases, the J end by 5 bases, with 12 bases between. The CDR3 contains 13 residues. CDR3 region: CASSLTQGTEAFF. DNA of the CDR3: TGTGCCAGCAGCTTGACTCAGGGAACTGAAGCTTTCTTT.

J is TRBJ2-1 and V is TRBV12-5, with 10 bases aligning to TRBD2. This CDR3 contains 16 residues. J lost 8 bases, V lost 0 bases, and 7 bases had no gene match. Germline CDR1 reads LGHNT; CDR2 reads FRNRAP. The CDR3 nucleotides read TGTGCTAGTGGTTTGGTATTGTCTAGCGGGAGCGATGAGCAGTTCTTC. Translation: CASGLVLSSGSDEQFF.

This clone was seen only a few times. V is TRBV5-6 and J is TRBJ1-5; TRBD1 matches at 8 bases. The CDR3 covers 14 residues. Germline CDR1 SGHDT, CDR2 YYEEEE. The V and J ends lost 5 bases and 3 bases, in that order; junction bases with no gene match: 4. Here the CDR3 DNA reads TGTGCCAGCAGAACGACAGGGGTCAATCAGCCCCAGCATTTT. This sequence encodes CASRTTGVNQPQHF. Supplemented by reference TRBV5-6 and TRBJ1-5, the full variable domain reads DAGVTQSPTHLIKTRGQQVTLRCSPKSGHDTVSWYQQALGQGPQFIFQYYEEEERQRGNFPDRFSGHQFPNYSSELNVNALLLGDSALYLCASRTTGVNQPQHFGDGTRLSIL.